This TCR beta chain was identified during a study of cytomegalovirus exposure and HLA in healthy donors. As concerns this clone: The antigen is undetermined.

General study points: Common viral pathogens seemed to be connected with several of the most significant clusters, according to a later analysis.

In the PCR, 60 Vbeta and 13 Jbeta primers were used. Sequenced by immunoSEQ multiplex PCR; TCRdb stores in-frame clones only, minus some. The table records 200,000 or so clones, around 76% of them present only once. Germline values: CDR1 MNHEY, CDR2 SMNVEV (reference sequence). The V segment lost 5 bases and the J segment 4 bases; nucleotides outside the gene matches: 15. This CDR3 region has 17 residues. Sequencing was carried out using PBMCs. J is TRBJ2-3 and V is TRBV27; 7 bases map to TRBD1. The receptor was derived from a man between 18 and 29 years old in good health and CMV-seronegative. The CDR3 reads CASSSKPQGTFADTQYF. CDR3 nucleotides: TGTGCCAGCAGTAGTAAACCACAGGGGACGTTCGCAGATACGCAGTATTTT.